Shown below are 4 T cell receptor beta chains from a single sample sequenced in a study of tumor-infiltrating lymphocytes in primary liver carcinoma (dated by TCRdb to 2016 to 2017). Without any cell sorting, total RNA and DNA were extracted together from roughly 20-30 mg of bulk tissue using the AllPrep DNA/RNA mini kit. The sample was run on an Illumina HiSeq 2500. TCRbeta-specific cDNA was reverse-transcribed from about 520 ng total RNA using a constant-region primer and ProtoScript II reverse transcriptase. TCRbeta libraries were built with three nested multiplex PCR rounds, a slightly modified ARM-PCR procedure. Each of the first two PCR rounds ran for nine to ten cycles and used multiplex TRBV1-TRBV30 forward primers together with a Cbeta reverse primer. The public reads were reprocessed in TCRdb via fastp at Q25 and MiXCR, keeping in-frame beta chains. Rows with one shared CDR3 protein collapse into an entry with the most common genes and DNA. Recorded for this sample are about 190,000 distinct CDR3 sequences; around four fifths of them occurred a single time. 15% to 20% of the sample is held by the ten biggest clonotypes.

The sample taken for sequencing was tumor tissue from primary liver carcinoma. The receptors stem from a man aged 35 to 55 with primary liver carcinoma and hepatitis B virus infection.

As to this clonotype: One junction end disagrees with the germline gene, perhaps due to a read error. This rearrangement joins TRBV4-2 to TRBJ2-1, with D maybe TRBD2 (7 bases). Germline assignment: CDR1 LGHNA and CDR2 YNFKEQ. CDR3 length: 19 residues. For the CDR3, the DNA is TGTGCCAGTAGCCAAGATCGTACCGGCCCAGAGGGGGGGCCGTTGGAGCAGTTCTTC. It encodes CASSQDRTGPEGGPLEQFF.

In the case of this clonotype: At one of its ends the junction is not consistent with the germline gene, which may arise from a read error. This chain's CDR3 is CASNLRVSNNGQFF. As DNA, the CDR3 is TGTGCCAGCAACTTACGGGTCAGCAACAATGGGCAGTTCTTC. The chain carries TRBV11-3 and TRBJ2-1; D gene uncertain. From germline, CDR1 is SGHNT and CDR2 YENEEA. CDR3 length equals 14 residues. The full variable domain, in which reference TRBV11-3 and TRBJ2-1 provide the parts outside the CDR3, is EAGVVQSPRYKIIEKKQPVAFWCNPISGHNTLYWYLQNLGQGPELLIRYENEEAVDDSQLPKDRFSAERLKGVDSTLKIQPAELGDSAVYLCASNLRVSNNGQFFGPGTRLTVL.

This rearrangement joins TRBV12-3 or TRBV12-4 to TRBJ1-1; possible D gene TRBD1, 5 bases. The V and J ends lost 7 bases and 1 base respectively, with 16 bases between them. This CDR3 contains 15 residues. As DNA, the CDR3 is TGTGCCAGCAATAGACCGGGTCAGGGGAACACTGAAGCTTTCTTT. Protein product: CASNRPGQGNTEAFF.

As concerns this clonotype: This CDR3 is missing its conserved last phenylalanine or tryptophan, likely due to a read error. The chain is built from TRBV29-1 and TRBJ2-5; 8 bases agree with TRBD1. The CDR3 contains 13 residues. CDR1 and CDR2 from the germline V gene are SQVTM and ANQGSEA. This chain's CDR3 is CSAPRGQGETQYS. CDR3 nucleotides: TGCAGCGCCCCACGAGGACAGGGAGAGACACAGTACTCC.